The subject of this entry is one T cell receptor beta chain. Its antigen is unidentified. The germline V gene has CDR1 LNHNV and CDR2 YYDKDF (reference sequence). Trimming left V 0 bases short and J 5 bases short, with 13 bases between. There are 15 residues in the CDR3. This sample was included in a study of shared clonotypes between healthy human individuals. Study findings and constraints: Generation probability values for non-shared clonotypes were lower than those for clonotypes shared by all four donors. Compared with memory subsets, naive subsets generally had larger estimated richness.

Per the original data handling: ImmunoSEQ output lacked quality scores and full-length reads, limiting matched filtering. Measured with immunoSEQ multiplex PCR; TCRdb has only the in-frame clones, and not every one. V and J calls and clone size are given by that table; D and trimming were obtained from the DNA. The data contain fewer than 800,000 clones, 92% of them singletons. In the naive CD8 group, cells lacked CD45RO and were positively selected for CCR7, so terminally differentiated effector memory CD45RA+ cells were left out. The TCR sequence derives from a man aged 30 to 45 in good health. J is TRBJ1-2 and V is TRBV15; possible D gene TRBD1, 5 bases. The sequenced sample consisted of naive CD8+ T cells sorted from blood. The CDR3 region has the DNA TGTGCCACCAGCAGAGATCGGGGACTGCAATATGGCTACACCTTC. It specifies CATSRDRGLQYGYTF.